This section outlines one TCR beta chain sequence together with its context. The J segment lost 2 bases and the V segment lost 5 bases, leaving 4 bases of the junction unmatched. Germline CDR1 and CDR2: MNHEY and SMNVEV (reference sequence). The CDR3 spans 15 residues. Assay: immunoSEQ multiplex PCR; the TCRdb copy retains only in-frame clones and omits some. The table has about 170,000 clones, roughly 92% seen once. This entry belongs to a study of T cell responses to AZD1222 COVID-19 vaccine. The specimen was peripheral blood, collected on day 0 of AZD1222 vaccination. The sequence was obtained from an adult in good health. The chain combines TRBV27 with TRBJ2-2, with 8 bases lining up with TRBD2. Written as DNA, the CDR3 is TGTGCCAGCAGTGCCCGGGGGGGTAACACCGGGGAGCTGTTTTTT. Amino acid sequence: CASSARGGNTGELFF.